Each of the 7 T cell receptor beta chains below was sequenced from the same sample in a study of T cell responses to AZD1222 COVID-19 vaccine. Sequencing was performed with immunoSEQ multiplex PCR; in TCRdb, only in-frame clones are kept and a portion is missing. The table has under 150,000 clones, approximately 90% seen once; the top ten hold about 9.4%. Sample: peripheral blood, taken 28 days after the second AZD1222 dose. Receptor source: an adult who received the AZD1222 COVID-19 vaccine.

The rearrangement uses TRBV7-2 and TRBJ1-1; a possible D gene is TRBD1 (5 bases). V dropped 0 bases and J dropped 5 bases, with 10 bases sitting between them. From germline, CDR1 is SGHTA and CDR2 FQGNSA. This CDR3 is 14 amino acids long. DNA for the CDR3: TGTGCCAGCAGCTTAGCGATGGGGGGGACTGAAGCTTTCTTT. This codes for CASSLAMGGTEAFF.

In this sample, this clone turned up a few times. The V and J genes are TRBV7-2 and TRBJ1-2, with TRBD1 matching over 9 bases. This CDR3 is 14 amino acids long. V was pared by 5 bases and J by 5 bases, with 6 bases of the junction left unmatched. Germline assignment: CDR1 SGHTA and CDR2 FQGNSA. CDR3 nucleotide sequence: TGTGCCAGCAGCGCGACAGGGGGTTTTTATGGCTACACCTTC. This translates into CASSATGGFYGYTF.

The CDR3 coding sequence is TGTGCCAGCAGTTTACCATCCCGAGAATGGGACACTGAAGCTTTCTTT. This gives the protein CASSLPSREWDTEAFF. The chain couples TRBV28 to TRBJ1-1; D is unclear. The germline CDR1 and CDR2 sequences are MDHEN and SYDVKM. The CDR3 has 16 amino acids. V gave up 2 bases and J gave up 3 bases, with 16 bases separating them.

The V gene is TRBV6-5, the J gene TRBJ1-5, with 8 bases matching TRBD1. With 8 bases clipped from V and 3 bases from J, the junction kept 6 bases outside the gene matches. The CDR3 sequence is 14 residues long. Germline V gives CDR1 MNHEY, CDR2 SVGAGI. The CDR3 protein is CASGRTGLNQPQHF. CDR3 nucleotide sequence: TGTGCCAGCGGGAGGACAGGGCTCAATCAGCCCCAGCATTTT.

This chain connects TRBV11-1 to TRBJ1-1; a weak D match, TRBD1 (6 bases). This CDR3 has 15 residues. Germline V gene data show CDR1 as SGHAT and CDR2 as FQDESV (reference sequence). Deletions cut 5 bases from V and 0 bases from J, with 13 bases between. The CDR3 coding sequence is TGTGCCAGCAGCCAGAGGGGGATCATGAACACTGAAGCTTTCTTT. Translation gives CASSQRGIMNTEAFF.

The rearrangement uses TRBV11-2 and TRBJ2-5, with 10 bases that match TRBD2. There are 14 residues in the CDR3. V dropped 6 bases and J dropped 5; count of bases not matched to a gene: 6. CDR1 SGHAT and CDR2 FQNNGV come from the germline V gene. CDR3 DNA sequence: TGTGCCAGCAGGTGGAGCGGGGGGGGTGAGACCCAGTACTTC. Residues: CASRWSGGGETQYF.

In this sample, this clone turned up a few times. The CDR3 is CASSQLQGSYGYTF. The CDR3 DNA follows: TGCGCCAGCAGCCAATTACAGGGCTCCTATGGCTACACCTTC. The V and J genes are TRBV4-1 and TRBJ1-2; D is perhaps TRBD1 (6 bases). Trimming shortened V by 2 bases and J by 4 bases, and 11 bases separated the two germline ends. The CDR3 runs to 14 residues. The germline gives CDR1 MGHRA, CDR2 YSYEKL.